This entry lists 15 T cell receptor beta chains sequenced from one sample in a study of blood T cells in healthy people across ages. It was with a sample-barcoded 5' primer and a J-beta primer mix that a second PCR of about 6 to 12 cycles was run. Via MiXCR, TCRdb re-called the 5' RACE reads, giving one row per CDR3 protein. In the table there are about 1,500,000 distinct CDR3 sequences, 28% of which are singletons. The sequenced sample was blood. These receptors were obtained from a woman in her twenties or thirties in good health.

The J gene is TRBJ1-1, the V gene TRBV20-1, with unresolved D. The germline CDR1 and CDR2 sequences are DFQATT and SNEGSKA (reference sequence). CDR3 length equals 15 residues. V lost 3 bases, J lost 11 bases, and 25 bases lay in between. In nucleotides, the CDR3 is TGCAGTGCTAGTCTGGGTGGACGTCGGGAGCGAGGGGCTTTCTTT. Translating it yields CSASLGGRRERGAFF.

This clonotype was detected a few times. The chain joins TRBV5-1 to TRBJ2-3, with 9 nucleotides matching TRBD2. V trimming: 5 bases; J trimming: 0 bases; junction bases outside the gene matches: 7. The CDR3 has 16 residues. CDR1 is SGHRS and CDR2 is YFSETQ in the germline V gene. The CDR3 here is CASSESAGGSTDTQYF. The DNA for the CDR3 is TGCGCCAGCAGTGAGTCTGCGGGGGGGAGCACAGATACGCAGTATTTT.

A note on this clonotype: A much bigger clone sits one base away, suggesting this may be a read error. The chain combines TRBV4-3 with TRBJ1-2; D gene unclear. Germline assignment: CDR1 LGHNA and CDR2 YSLEER. The CDR3 has 14 amino acids. With 4 bases removed from V and 4 bases from J, the gap between germline ends came to 13 bases. The CDR3 loop is CASSLSRGPYGYTF. The CDR3 DNA follows: TGCGCCAGCAGCCTAAGTAGAGGCCCCTATGGCTACACCTTC.

With regard to this clonotype: A much larger clone is a single base away; this may be a read error. This chain uses TRBV7-2 with TRBJ2-7, with 10 bases lining up with TRBD1. V shed 6 bases and J 4 bases; nucleotides not matched to a gene: 9. The CDR3 consists of 15 residues. Germline V gene data show CDR1 as SGHTA and CDR2 as FQGNSA. The CDR3 nucleotides are TGTACCAGCAGTCCAGAGTGGGACAGGGGTTACGAGCAGTACTTC. This gives the protein CTSSPEWDRGYEQYF.

This clonotype was detected only once. V and J are TRBV5-1 and TRBJ2-3; D could derive from TRBD1 or TRBD2 (5 bases each). The CDR3 sequence is 16 residues long. Germline CDR1 is SGHRS and CDR2 is YFSETQ. V dropped 0 bases and J dropped 1 base, with 12 bases sitting between them. The CDR3 DNA reads TGCGCCAGCAGCTTGGGACCCATGGGGGGCACAGATACGCAGTATTTT. Amino acid sequence: CASSLGPMGGTDTQYF.

The rearrangement links TRBV5-1 to TRBJ1-2, with D tentatively TRBD1 (6 bases). Germline V gene lookup returns CDR1 SGHRS and CDR2 YFSETQ. The CDR3 totals 13 residues. V dropped 4 bases and J dropped 4 bases, with 11 bases sitting between them. The DNA for the CDR3 is TGCGCCAGCAGCGTTAGGGGGGTCTATGGCTACACCTTC. Its translation is CASSVRGVYGYTF.

This clonotype was seen a few times. This chain links TRBV20-1 with TRBJ1-2, with TRBD1 identical over 8 bases. Germline CDR1 reads DFQATT; CDR2 reads SNEGSKA (reference sequence). The CDR3 is made up of 13 amino acids. With V trimmed by 7 bases and J by 8 bases, 12 bases remained unmatched. The CDR3 sequence is CSVKHVPGGGYTF. The CDR3 coding sequence is TGCAGTGTCAAACACGTCCCAGGGGGCGGCTACACCTTC.

This clonotype was recorded once. The chain couples TRBV5-1 to TRBJ2-7; 9 bases are a match to TRBD1. Looked up from germline, CDR1 is SGHRS and CDR2 is YFSETQ. J was trimmed by 6 bases and V by 3 bases; bases with no gene match: 7. The CDR3 has 14 residues. In DNA form, the CDR3 reads TGCGCCAGCAGCTGGACACAGGGGGCCGCCGAGCAGTACTTC. Protein product: CASSWTQGAAEQYF.

The chain links TRBV7-2 to TRBJ2-7; TRBD2 matches 7 bases. Germline CDR1 reads SGHTA; CDR2 reads FQGNSA. The length of the CDR3 is 14 residues. With 5 bases clipped from V and 1 base from J, the junction kept 5 bases outside the gene matches. Written as DNA, the CDR3 is TGTGCCAGCAGCCGGACTAGAATATCCTACGAGCAGTACTTC. As protein: CASSRTRISYEQYF.

As to this clonotype: A much bigger clone sits one base away, suggesting this may be a read error. This chain connects TRBV20-1 to TRBJ2-4; unclear D gene. Trimming took 1 base from V and 13 from J, leaving 26 bases between them. In germline, CDR1 is DFQATT, CDR2 SNEGSKA (reference sequence). The CDR3 is made up of 16 amino acids. This CDR3 is CSARAEVGKGYNEQYF. The CDR3 DNA reads as TGCAGTGCTAGAGCCGAGGTAGGGAAAGGCTACAATGAGCAGTACTTC.

CDR3 sequence: CASSSYTSGQGSYGYTF. DNA of the CDR3: TGTGCCAGCAGTAGTTACACCTCTGGACAGGGTAGCTATGGCTACACCTTC. V is TRBV12-3 or TRBV12-4 and J is TRBJ1-2, with 8 bases aligning to TRBD1. V was clipped by 5 bases and J by 4 bases; unmatched bases: 15. The CDR3 contains 17 residues.

This clonotype was counted a few times. The chain joins TRBV7-9 to TRBJ2-2; perhaps D is TRBD1 or TRBD2 (5 bases each). V shed 1 base and J shed 6 bases, with 9 bases lying between them. The germline gives CDR1 SEHNR, CDR2 FQNEAQ (reference sequence). This CDR3 is 14 amino acids long. The CDR3 loop reads CASSLVGVAGELFF. The CDR3 DNA sequence: TGTGCCAGCAGCTTAGTGGGGGTCGCCGGGGAGCTGTTTTTT.

The chain employs TRBV20-1 and TRBJ2-5, with 14 bases fitting TRBD2. This CDR3 contains 15 residues. Germline loops: CDR1 DFQATT, CDR2 SNEGSKA (reference sequence). The J segment lost 5 bases and the V segment lost 4 bases, leaving 6 bases of the junction unmatched. The CDR3 sequence is CSAMGLAGEVETQYF. CDR3 in DNA: TGCAGTGCTATGGGACTAGCGGGGGAGGTGGAGACCCAGTACTTC.

Comments on this clonotype: This sequence may be a read error, since a much larger clone differs from it by one base. The rearrangement links TRBV6-5 to TRBJ2-1; D may be TRBD1 (6 bases). Per germline, CDR1 MNHEY and CDR2 SVGAGI. The CDR3 runs 14 residues. V was clipped by 5 bases and J by 10 bases, with 18 bases between them. The CDR3, as DNA: TGTGCCAGCAGTCCCTACAGGGATCCTGGGGAGCAGTTCTTC. Encoded protein: CASSPYRDPGEQFF.

The rearrangement links TRBV27 to TRBJ2-4; 11 nucleotides match TRBD2. The DNA end favors TRBJ2-7, so the J call may be wrong. The CDR3 totals 15 residues. Germline CDR1 reads MNHEY; CDR2 reads SMNVEV (reference sequence). The CDR3 spells CASRARLAGNYEQYF. The CDR3 DNA reads TGTGCCAGCAGGGCCAGACTAGCGGGAAACTACGAGCAGTACTTC.